This T cell receptor beta chain comes out of a study of cytotoxic CD8 clonotypes in ibrutinib-treated CLL. At the level of the study: Response was recorded as partial in approximately 25 patients and complete in 2; at median around 70 months, approximately 15 remained remitted and some 12 had progressed. Findings and limits, study-wide: While tracking circulating CD8+ T-cell counts, baseline clonality exceeded that of age-matched healthy donors. Elevated clonality accompanied ibrutinib response, with a return toward baseline values at progression.

This clone was found once. The target antigen is unknown. With sequencing, the targeted depth ranged from 1 in 200,000 to 1 in 1 million T cells. The method was immunoSEQ multiplex PCR; TCRdb's version includes in-frame clones alone and lacks a portion of them. Of 200,000 to 250,000 clones in the sample, nearly 80% are singletons; the top ten hold over 9.5%. The clonotype was recovered from a human donor with chronic lymphocytic leukemia. The sequencing used PBMCs, collected after 12 months of ibrutinib treatment.

The CDR3 here is CASSLVGGLAGEETQYF. DNA of the CDR3: TGCGCCAGCAGCTTGGTGGGCGGACTAGCGGGGGAGGAGACCCAGTACTTC. The genes are TRBV5-1 and TRBJ2-5; 13 bases are a match to TRBD2. V trimming: 0 bases; J trimming: 5 bases; junction bases outside the gene matches: 7. Germline lookup yields CDR1 SGHRS and CDR2 YFSETQ. The CDR3 runs to 17 residues.